This TCR beta chain appears in the sequencing data of a study of graft-versus-host responses after intestinal transplantation. At the level of the study: The transplants performed in recipients were multivisceral, liver-intestinal, or isolated intestinal.

V gave up 0 bases and J gave up 4 bases; unmatched junction bases: 6. Germline V gives CDR1 SGDLS, CDR2 YYNGEE. This CDR3 is 15 amino acids long. This clone has only a few counts. Measured with immunoSEQ multiplex PCR; TCRdb has only the in-frame clones, and not every one. The sample has over 9,000 clones; around 96% are singletons. The chain has TRBV9 and TRBJ1-1, with 7 positions matching TRBD1. This sample comprised bone marrow, obtained 521 days after intestinal transplantation. This clonotype was obtained from a human patient who received an intestinal transplant, so some T cells may come from the graft donor. The CDR3 protein is CASSVGGQVGTEAFF. Written as DNA, the CDR3 is TGTGCCAGCAGCGTAGGAGGACAGGTGGGCACTGAAGCTTTCTTT.